Listed below are T cell receptor beta chains from one sample, sequenced in a study of regulatory and conventional T cells in RAG deficiency. Some clones are missing from TCRdb's copy, which holds only in-frame ones; the method was immunoSEQ multiplex PCR. This sample has about 3,200 clones, with 90% to 95% found just once. Separately, the same data were catalogued under a study of regulatory T cells.

The sample consisted of CD4+ Tregs sorted from blood. All receptors derive from a human donor in good health. CDR3s include the opening cysteine and the closing phenylalanine or tryptophan. D genes are given only for firm matches. Clone size is shown for a subset of rows, as once, few, many or a class of expanded clone.

v_call: TRBV4-1
j_call: TRBJ1-2
d_call: TRBD1
clone_size: .
cdr3_length: 18
cdr3_nt: TGCGCCAGCAGCCAAGATTCGGGACAGGGGCTCCTTAGCTATGGCTACACCTTC
cdr3_aa: CASSQDSGQGLLSYGYTF

v_call: TRBV18
j_call: TRBJ2-3
d_call: .
clone_size: .
cdr3_length: 17
cdr3_nt: TGTGCCAGCTCACCACGCACCTCGACAGACTACACAGATACGCAGTATTTT
cdr3_aa: CASSPRTSTDYTDTQYF

v_call: TRBV2
j_call: TRBJ1-5
d_call: .
clone_size: once
cdr3_length: 14
cdr3_nt: TGTGCCAGCGGGACGGACAGAAGCAATCAGCCCCAGCATTTT
cdr3_aa: CASGTDRSNQPQHF

v_call: TRBV7-2
j_call: TRBJ2-7
d_call: .
clone_size: .
cdr3_length: 13
cdr3_nt: TGTGCCAGCAGCCCAAGGGGGGGCTACGAGCAGTACTTC
cdr3_aa: CASSPRGGYEQYF

v_call: TRBV6-1
j_call: TRBJ2-3
d_call: TRBD2
clone_size: .
cdr3_length: 16
cdr3_nt: TGTGCCAGCAGTGAATTTCGCGGGAGTGGAGTAGATACGCAGTATTTT
cdr3_aa: CASSEFRGSGVDTQYF

v_call: TRBV9
j_call: TRBJ2-7
d_call: TRBD2
clone_size: .
cdr3_length: 17
cdr3_nt: TGTGCCAGCAGTCGGGGGGCGACTAGCGGGAGTAGCGACGAGCAGTACTTC
cdr3_aa: CASSRGATSGSSDEQYF

v_call: TRBV6-1
j_call: TRBJ1-4
d_call: .
clone_size: .
cdr3_length: 15
cdr3_nt: TGTGCCAGCAGACACAGACAAGTTCCGTATGAAAAACTGTTTTTT
cdr3_aa: CASRHRQVPYEKLFF

v_call: TRBV7-9
j_call: TRBJ1-5
d_call: .
clone_size: .
cdr3_length: 13
cdr3_nt: TGTGCCAGCAGCTTAGTAGGTGGACAGCCCCAGCATTTT
cdr3_aa: CASSLVGGQPQHF

v_call: TRBV4-2
j_call: TRBJ1-3
d_call: .
clone_size: .
cdr3_length: 16
cdr3_nt: TGTGCCAGCAGCCAAGACTCAACCTGGTCTGGAAACACCATATATTTT
cdr3_aa: CASSQDSTWSGNTIYF

v_call: TRBV7-2
j_call: TRBJ1-2
d_call: TRBD1
clone_size: few
cdr3_length: 15
cdr3_nt: TGTGCCAGCAGCGTATACAGGGGGCGGGCCGGGGGCTACACCTTC
cdr3_aa: CASSVYRGRAGGYTF

v_call: TRBV6-1
j_call: TRBJ1-1
d_call: .
clone_size: .
cdr3_length: 17
cdr3_nt: TGTGCCAGCAGTGCCCAGGGCCTGGGAGTGAGTCGCGCTGAAGCTTTCTTT
cdr3_aa: CASSAQGLGVSRAEAFF

v_call: TRBV4-1
j_call: TRBJ2-1
d_call: TRBD2
clone_size: .
cdr3_length: 17
cdr3_nt: TGCGCCAGCAGCCAAGATCGGCGGCTAGCGGGAGGGGATGAGCAGTTCTTC
cdr3_aa: CASSQDRRLAGGDEQFF

v_call: TRBV7-9
j_call: TRBJ1-1
d_call: .
clone_size: .
cdr3_length: 16
cdr3_nt: TGTGCCACCCCAGGACAGAATTATACCTTGAACACTGAAGCTTTCTTT
cdr3_aa: CATPGQNYTLNTEAFF

v_call: TRBV6-1
j_call: TRBJ1-6
d_call: .
clone_size: .
cdr3_length: 14
cdr3_nt: TGTGCCAGCAGTGGGAGGGAACAATTCTTACCCCTCCACTTT
cdr3_aa: CASSGREQFLPLHF

v_call: TRBV18
j_call: TRBJ2-5
d_call: .
clone_size: .
cdr3_length: 11
cdr3_nt: TGTGCCAGCTCAGACGTAGAGACCCAGTACTTC
cdr3_aa: CASSDVETQYF

v_call: TRBV6-1
j_call: TRBJ2-7
d_call: TRBD1
clone_size: .
cdr3_length: 14
cdr3_nt: TGTGCCAGCACCATAGGGACAGGGGCCTACGAGCAGTACTTC
cdr3_aa: CASTIGTGAYEQYF

v_call: TRBV30
j_call: TRBJ2-3
d_call: .
clone_size: .
cdr3_length: 15
cdr3_nt: TGTGCCTGGAGTGTAGGGTCGGTTTACACAGATACGCAGTATTTT
cdr3_aa: CAWSVGSVYTDTQYF

v_call: TRBV5-6
j_call: TRBJ1-2
d_call: TRBD1
clone_size: .
cdr3_length: 15
cdr3_nt: TGTGCCAGCAGCTCAAGGACGGGACAGACCTATGGCTACACCTTC
cdr3_aa: CASSSRTGQTYGYTF

v_call: TRBV27
j_call: TRBJ1-2
d_call: TRBD1
clone_size: .
cdr3_length: 13
cdr3_nt: TGTGCCAGCAGTTTAACGGGACAGCATGGCTACACCTTC
cdr3_aa: CASSLTGQHGYTF

v_call: TRBV5-4
j_call: TRBJ2-5
d_call: .
clone_size: .
cdr3_length: 14
cdr3_nt: TGTGCCAGCAGCTTGAGCAGCATTCAAGAGACCCAGTACTTC
cdr3_aa: CASSLSSIQETQYF

v_call: TRBV27
j_call: TRBJ2-4
d_call: TRBD2
clone_size: .
cdr3_length: 14
cdr3_nt: TGTGCCAGCAGTTTGGGGGGACTAGCGTTCCCCCAGTACTTC
cdr3_aa: CASSLGGLAFPQYF

v_call: TRBV30
j_call: TRBJ1-2
d_call: .
clone_size: .
cdr3_length: 11
cdr3_nt: TGTGCATGGAGTCTGGCCTATGGCTACACCTTC
cdr3_aa: CAWSLAYGYTF

v_call: TRBV5-1
j_call: TRBJ2-3
d_call: .
clone_size: .
cdr3_length: 15
cdr3_nt: TGCGCCAGCAGCGTCGTAACGAGCTCAGGGGATACGCAGTATTTT
cdr3_aa: CASSVVTSSGDTQYF

v_call: TRBV19
j_call: TRBJ2-1
d_call: TRBD2
clone_size: .
cdr3_length: 15
cdr3_nt: TGTGCCAGCAAAACCATAGCGGGAGCCCACAATGAGCAGTTCTTC
cdr3_aa: CASKTIAGAHNEQFF

v_call: TRBV29-1
j_call: TRBJ1-2
d_call: .
clone_size: .
cdr3_length: 13
cdr3_nt: TGCAGCGTTGCGGTCTCGTGGGCGAATGGCTACACCTTC
cdr3_aa: CSVAVSWANGYTF

v_call: TRBV6-1
j_call: TRBJ1-5
d_call: .
clone_size: .
cdr3_length: 15
cdr3_nt: TGTGCCAGCAGTGATTCTCAGGGTTGGAATCAGCCCCAGCATTTT
cdr3_aa: CASSDSQGWNQPQHF

v_call: TRBV5-1
j_call: TRBJ2-2
d_call: .
clone_size: .
cdr3_length: 15
cdr3_nt: TGCGCCAGCAGCCCCGGGACAACGAACACCGGGGAGCTGTTTTTT
cdr3_aa: CASSPGTTNTGELFF

v_call: TRBV11-2
j_call: TRBJ2-1
d_call: TRBD1
clone_size: .
cdr3_length: 16
cdr3_nt: TGTGCCAGCAGCTTAGACGGGACAGGGGCTTACAATGAGCAGTTCTTC
cdr3_aa: CASSLDGTGAYNEQFF

v_call: TRBV5-1
j_call: TRBJ2-7
d_call: TRBD1
clone_size: few
cdr3_length: 16
cdr3_nt: TGCGCCAGCAGCTTGGGGGGTATGGGACAGGGGTACGAGCAGTACTTC
cdr3_aa: CASSLGGMGQGYEQYF

v_call: TRBV5-1
j_call: TRBJ2-3
d_call: TRBD2
clone_size: .
cdr3_length: 19
cdr3_nt: TGCGCCAGCAGCCAAAGACCCACTAGCGGGAGGTGGGGCACAGATACGCAGTATTTT
cdr3_aa: CASSQRPTSGRWGTDTQYF

v_call: TRBV7-6
j_call: TRBJ2-3
d_call: .
clone_size: .
cdr3_length: 17
cdr3_nt: TGTGCCAGCAGCTTAGTCTCCGGGGCGAGGACCACAGATACGCAGTATTTT
cdr3_aa: CASSLVSGARTTDTQYF

v_call: TRBV10-3
j_call: TRBJ2-6
d_call: .
clone_size: .
cdr3_length: 16
cdr3_nt: TGTGCCATCAGTGACGTCGGACACTCTGGGGCCAACGTCCTGACTTTC
cdr3_aa: CAISDVGHSGANVLTF

v_call: TRBV4-1
j_call: TRBJ1-3
d_call: .
clone_size: .
cdr3_length: 16
cdr3_nt: TGCGCCAGCAGCCAAGATGAGGGAGTAGGTGGAAACACCATATATTTT
cdr3_aa: CASSQDEGVGGNTIYF

v_call: TRBV12-5
j_call: TRBJ2-2
d_call: .
clone_size: .
cdr3_length: 14
cdr3_nt: TGTGCTAGTGGTTTGTACAGATTCACCGGGGAGCTGTTTTTT
cdr3_aa: CASGLYRFTGELFF

v_call: TRBV11-2
j_call: TRBJ1-6
d_call: .
clone_size: .
cdr3_length: 16
cdr3_nt: TGTGCCAGCAGCTTAGGGGGGCAGGGGAGAGGATCACCCCTCCACTTT
cdr3_aa: CASSLGGQGRGSPLHF

v_call: TRBV9
j_call: TRBJ2-1
d_call: TRBD1
clone_size: .
cdr3_length: 15
cdr3_nt: TGTGCCAGCAGCGCCCGGGACAGGGGGCGGGGTGAGCAGTTCTTC
cdr3_aa: CASSARDRGRGEQFF

v_call: TRBV2
j_call: TRBJ2-7
d_call: TRBD1
clone_size: .
cdr3_length: 15
cdr3_nt: TGTGCCAGCAGAAAATACGGGACAGAGTCCTACGAGCAGTACTTC
cdr3_aa: CASRKYGTESYEQYF

v_call: TRBV30
j_call: TRBJ2-7
d_call: .
clone_size: .
cdr3_length: 14
cdr3_nt: TGTGCCTCACCACGAGGGGGGGGCAGTTCCGAGCAGTACTTC
cdr3_aa: CASPRGGGSSEQYF

v_call: TRBV7-9
j_call: TRBJ2-5
d_call: TRBD1
clone_size: .
cdr3_length: 19
cdr3_nt: TGTGCCAGCAGCTTACAAGATTTTGGGACAGGGCAAGATGGATGGACCCAGTACTTC
cdr3_aa: CASSLQDFGTGQDGWTQYF

v_call: TRBV27
j_call: TRBJ1-5
d_call: .
clone_size: .
cdr3_length: 15
cdr3_nt: TGTGCCAGCAGTTTTTGGGCGGATAGCAATCAGCCCCAGCATTTT
cdr3_aa: CASSFWADSNQPQHF

v_call: TRBV5-1
j_call: TRBJ2-5
d_call: .
clone_size: .
cdr3_length: 17
cdr3_nt: TGCGCCAGCAGCCTGGAGGGGCGTCCGATGGGAGGAGAGACCCAGTACTTC
cdr3_aa: CASSLEGRPMGGETQYF